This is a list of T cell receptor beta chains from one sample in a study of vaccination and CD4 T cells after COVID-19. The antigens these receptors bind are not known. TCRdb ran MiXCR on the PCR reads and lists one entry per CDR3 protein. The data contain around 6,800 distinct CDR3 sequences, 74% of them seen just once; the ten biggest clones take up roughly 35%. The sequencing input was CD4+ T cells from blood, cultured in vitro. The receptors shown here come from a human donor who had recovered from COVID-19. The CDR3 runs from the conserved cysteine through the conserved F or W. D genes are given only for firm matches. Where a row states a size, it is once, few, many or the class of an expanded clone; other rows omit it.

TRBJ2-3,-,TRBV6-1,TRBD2,CASRGASGSTDTQYF,TGTGCCAGCAGGGGTGCTAGCGGTAGCACAGATACGCAGTATTTT
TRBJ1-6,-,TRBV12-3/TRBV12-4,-,CASSYGQSSYNSPLHF,TGTGCCAGCAGTTATGGACAGAGCTCCTATAATTCACCCCTCCACTTT
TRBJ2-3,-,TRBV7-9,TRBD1,CASSLQDRATSQYF,TGTGCCAGCAGCTTACAGGACAGGGCGACGTCGCAGTATTTT
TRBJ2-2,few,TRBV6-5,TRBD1,CASSSTDRFPGELFF,TGTGCCAGCAGTTCTACGGACAGGTTCCCCGGGGAGCTGTTTTTT
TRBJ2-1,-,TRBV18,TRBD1,CASSPQPGQGYNEQFF,TGTGCCAGCTCACCGCAACCGGGACAGGGCTACAATGAGCAGTTCTTC
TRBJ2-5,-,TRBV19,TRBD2,CASSMGSGRLETQYF,TGTGCCAGTAGTATGGGTAGCGGGAGGTTAGAGACCCAGTACTTC
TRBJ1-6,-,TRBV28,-,CASSPSGGYSPLHF,TGTGCCAGCAGTCCTAGTGGGGGTTATTCACCCCTCCACTTT
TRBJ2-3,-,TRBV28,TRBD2,CASSLMSGLGISTDTQYF,TGTGCCAGCAGTTTAATGTCGGGACTAGGGATCAGCACAGATACGCAGTATTTT
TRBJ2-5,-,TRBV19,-,CASSIDTGPGSETQYF,TGTGCCAGTAGTATAGATACGGGCCCCGGGAGCGAGACCCAGTACTTC
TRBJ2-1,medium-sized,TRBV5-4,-,CASSTDTNNEQFF,TGTGCCAGCAGCACGGACACTAACAATGAGCAGTTCTTC
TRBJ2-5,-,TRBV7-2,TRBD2,CASSLLGLNQETQYF,TGTGCCAGCAGCTTACTGGGACTAAATCAAGAGACCCAGTACTTC
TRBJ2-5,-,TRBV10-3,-,CAISEFVPRDQETQYF,TGTGCCATCAGTGAGTTCGTCCCCAGGGATCAAGAGACCCAGTACTTC
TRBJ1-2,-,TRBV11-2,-,CASSLAPRGQSDYGYTF,TGTGCCAGCAGCCTGGCCCCCCGGGGCCAATCCGACTATGGCTACACCTTC
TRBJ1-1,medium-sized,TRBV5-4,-,CASSGVVGTEAFF,TGTGCCAGCAGTGGGGTCGTCGGCACTGAAGCTTTCTTT
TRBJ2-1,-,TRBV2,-,CASSGDLLYNEQFF,TGTGCCAGTAGTGGGGATCTACTTTACAATGAGCAGTTCTTC
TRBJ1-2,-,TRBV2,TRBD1,CASNPDRGRGGYTF,TGTGCCAGCAACCCGGACAGGGGGCGAGGGGGCTACACCTTC